Listed below are T cell receptor beta chains from one sample, sequenced in a study of cytomegalovirus exposure and HLA in healthy donors. Produced via immunoSEQ multiplex PCR; TCRdb's table is partial and in-frame only. The sample includes around 150,000 clones, over 70% of them seen just once. The sample was PBMCs. These receptor sequences come from a woman aged 40-49 years in good health and CMV-seronegative. The CDR3 runs from the conserved cysteine through the conserved F or W. A D gene is named only where the DNA matches it firmly.

d_call j_call v_call cdr3_aa
TRBD2 TRBJ2-1 TRBV2 CASQLAGQINEQFF
. TRBJ2-1 TRBV7-3 CASSPSGRNNEQFF
. TRBJ1-2 TRBV6-5 CASWVRVAGYTF
. TRBJ2-7 TRBV2 CASREVSPRGGSYEQYF
TRBD2 TRBJ2-3 TRBV7-3 CASSSSGTSGGAGDTQYF
TRBD1 TRBJ1-2 TRBV2 CASSVGGRETGYTF
TRBD2 TRBJ2-3 TRBV7-2 CASSSGLDPDTQYF
TRBD1 TRBJ2-3 TRBV4-3 CASSRGTGVKGTDTQYF
. TRBJ1-2 TRBV28 CASTGDGYTF
. TRBJ1-3 TRBV28 CASSEPSGVKNTIYF
. TRBJ2-2 TRBV2 CASTKRETGELFF
. TRBJ2-7 TRBV5-4 CASSFRGQGSDEQYF
TRBD1 TRBJ1-5 TRBV2 CASSLDRASNQPQHF
TRBD2 TRBJ2-3 TRBV28 CASSFWGLAGSFTDTQYF
. TRBJ2-7 TRBV7-6 CASSLVEGWGEQYF
. TRBJ2-5 TRBV18 CASSPLAQETQYF
TRBD1 TRBJ2-1 TRBV9 CASSVSTDRDNEQFF
. TRBJ2-1 TRBV20-1 CSASPRDEQFF
TRBD1 TRBJ1-5 TRBV19 CATGGGNQPQHF
TRBD1 TRBJ2-7 TRBV11-2 CASSSNRDRDYEQYF
. TRBJ2-2 TRBV19 CASSIAQVGTGELFF
. TRBJ1-2 TRBV7-9 CSSTTPQFGGFYGYTF
TRBD2 TRBJ2-1 TRBV7-9 CASSSGRTSYNEQFF
TRBD1 TRBJ1-2 TRBV9 CASSKRDSKQEGYTF
TRBD2 TRBJ2-7 TRBV4-2 CASSQGLAGAREQYF
. TRBJ2-4 TRBV21-1 CASSKGGTGGPGAKNSQYF
. TRBJ2-5 TRBV6-4 CASSASSKGGETQYF